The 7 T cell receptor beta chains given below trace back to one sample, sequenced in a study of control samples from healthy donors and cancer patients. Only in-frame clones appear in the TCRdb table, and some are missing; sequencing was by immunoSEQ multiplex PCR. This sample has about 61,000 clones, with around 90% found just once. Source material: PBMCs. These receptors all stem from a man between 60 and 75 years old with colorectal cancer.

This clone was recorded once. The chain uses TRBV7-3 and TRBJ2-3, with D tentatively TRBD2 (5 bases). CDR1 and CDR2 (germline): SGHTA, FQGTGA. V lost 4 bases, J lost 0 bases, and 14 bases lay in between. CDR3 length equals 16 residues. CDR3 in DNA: TGTGCCAGCAGCTCGGAGGCTACCTTAAGCACAGATACGCAGTATTTT. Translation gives CASSSEATLSTDTQYF. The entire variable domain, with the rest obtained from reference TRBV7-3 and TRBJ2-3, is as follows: GAGVSQTPSNKVTEKGKYVELRCDPISGHTALYWYRQSLGQGPEFLIYFQGTGAADDSGLPNDRFFAVRPEGSVSTLKIQRTERGDSAVYLCASSSEATLSTDTQYFGPGTRLTVL.

The CDR3 bases are TGCGCCAGCAGCCAAGGGCAGTCCCCTGCGGAGCAGTACTTC. It codes for CASSQGQSPAEQYF. V usage is TRBV4-3 and J usage is TRBJ2-7, with D uncertain. This CDR3 comprises 14 residues. V was shortened by 1 base and J by 7 bases, with 14 bases between the two germline ends. The germline gives CDR1 LGHNA, CDR2 YSLEER.

CDR3 amino acids: CAWRGPPADTQYF. The DNA for the CDR3 is TGTGCCTGGAGGGGCCCCCCGGCAGATACGCAGTATTTT. The V call is TRBV30, the J call TRBJ2-3; D gene unclear. V was shortened by 3 bases and J by 4 bases, with 11 bases between the two germline ends. The CDR3 spans 13 residues. Germline CDR1 is GTSNPN and CDR2 is SVGIG (reference sequence).

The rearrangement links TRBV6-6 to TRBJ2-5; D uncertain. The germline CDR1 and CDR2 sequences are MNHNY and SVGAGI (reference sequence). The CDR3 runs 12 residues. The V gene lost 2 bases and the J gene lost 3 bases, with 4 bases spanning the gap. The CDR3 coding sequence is TGTGCCAGCAGTTACGTGGAAGAGACCCAGTACTTC. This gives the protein CASSYVEETQYF.

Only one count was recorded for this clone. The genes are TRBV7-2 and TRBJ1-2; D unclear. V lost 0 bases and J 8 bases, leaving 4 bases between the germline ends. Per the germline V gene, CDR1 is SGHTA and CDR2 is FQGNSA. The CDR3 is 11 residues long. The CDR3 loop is CASSLALGYTF. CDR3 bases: TGTGCCAGCAGCTTAGCGCTAGGCTACACCTTC.

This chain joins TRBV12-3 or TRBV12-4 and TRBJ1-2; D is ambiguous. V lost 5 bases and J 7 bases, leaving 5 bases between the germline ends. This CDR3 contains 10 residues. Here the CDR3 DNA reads TGTGCCAGCAGTCGCGCTGGCTACACCTTC. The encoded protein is CASSRAGYTF.

CDR3 loop: CASSQDWASGVTDTQYF. The CDR3 nucleotides are TGCGCCAGCAGCCAAGATTGGGCTAGCGGGGTAACAGATACGCAGTATTTT. This sequence joins TRBV4-1 and TRBJ2-3; 9 nucleotides match TRBD2. The V segment lost 0 bases and the J segment 3 bases; nucleotides outside the gene matches: 7. Germline V gene lookup returns CDR1 MGHRA and CDR2 YSYEKL. This CDR3 has 17 amino acids.